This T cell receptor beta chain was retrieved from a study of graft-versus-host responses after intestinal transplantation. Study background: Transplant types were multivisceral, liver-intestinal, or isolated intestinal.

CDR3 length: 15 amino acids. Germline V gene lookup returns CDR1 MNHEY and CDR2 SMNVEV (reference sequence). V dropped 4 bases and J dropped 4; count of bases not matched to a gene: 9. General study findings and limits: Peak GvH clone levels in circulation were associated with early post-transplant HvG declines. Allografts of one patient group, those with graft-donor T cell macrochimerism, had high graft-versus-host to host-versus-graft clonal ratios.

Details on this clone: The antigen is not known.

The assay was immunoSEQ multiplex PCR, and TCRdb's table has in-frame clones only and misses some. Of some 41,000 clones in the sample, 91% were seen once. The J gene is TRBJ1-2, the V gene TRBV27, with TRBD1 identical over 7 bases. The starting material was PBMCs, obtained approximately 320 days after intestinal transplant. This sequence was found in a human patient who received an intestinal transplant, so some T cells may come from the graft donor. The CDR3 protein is CASSSNTGTAYGYTF. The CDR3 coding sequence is TGTGCCAGCAGTTCGAATACAGGGACAGCCTATGGCTACACCTTC.